This T cell receptor (beta chain) was sequenced during a study of T cell responses to AZD1222 COVID-19 vaccine. Looked up from germline, CDR1 is MGHRA and CDR2 is YSYEKL. This CDR3 is built from 14 residues. The V end was cut by 8 bases, the J end by 0 bases, with 12 bases between. Measured with immunoSEQ multiplex PCR; TCRdb has only the in-frame clones, and not every one. The sample holds 15,000 to 20,000 clones, 85% to 90% seen once. The receptor's source is an adult who received the AZD1222 COVID-19 vaccine. The sequencing used peripheral blood, collected 28 days after the second AZD1222 dose. The chain recombines TRBV4-1 with TRBJ2-3; D not resolved. CDR3 bases: TGCGCCAGCGGCTCCGTACAGAGCACAGATACGCAGTATTTT. It translates to CASGSVQSTDTQYF.